This T cell receptor (beta chain) was recovered during a study of follicular helper T cells after annual influenza vaccination. At the level of the study: Across the 2013-2014, 2014-2015 and 2015-2016 vaccination seasons, some subjects were resampled.

TCRB was sequenced at Survey level resolution. Profiled with immunoSEQ multiplex PCR; TCRdb holds only in-frame clones, not every one. The table shows some 30,000 clones, with 80% to 90% occurring only once. Documented time point: 2014-2015 season, pre-vaccination. ICOS+CD38+ and ICOS-CD38- fractions were sorted from non-naive CD4+CXCR5+PD-1+ cells. The receptor's source is an adult who received the influenza vaccine. This specimen was CXCR5+ CD38- circulating T follicular helper cells from blood, taken on the day of influenza vaccination. Sample subset: circulating Tfh, non-naive CD4+CXCR5+PD-1+ (ICOS+CD38+ or ICOS-CD38-).

CDR3 sequence (DNA): TGTGCCAGTACTCCGACAAGGCCCATAGAAAAACTGTTTTTT. Amino acids: CASTPTRPIEKLFF. The chain recombines TRBV19 with TRBJ1-4; unclear D gene. Trimming stripped 7 bases from V and 8 bases from J, with 17 bases between. Germline assignment: CDR1 LNHDA and CDR2 SQIVND (reference sequence). CDR3 length equals 14 residues.